This T cell receptor (beta chain) was documented in a study of OX40 agonist ivuxolimab in advanced cancers. The data were produced by immunoSEQ multiplex PCR, yet TCRdb's version contains in-frame clones alone and is incomplete. The sample records some 30,000 clones, about 74% being singletons. The material sequenced was CD4+ or CD8+ T cells sorted from blood, taken in a trial of the OX40 agonist ivuxolimab. This sequence was found in an adult with an advanced solid tumor such as melanoma, head and neck, liver or kidney cancer.

This CDR3 reads CASRGQNTEAFF. The CDR3 coding sequence is TGTGCCAGCAGGGGACAGAACACTGAAGCTTTCTTT. The chain is built from TRBV2 and TRBJ1-1, with D possibly matching TRBD1 (6 bases). This CDR3 spans 12 amino acids. Deletions cut 6 bases from V and 1 base from J, with 6 bases between. From germline, CDR1 is SNHLY and CDR2 FYNNEI.